This entry concerns a single T cell receptor (beta chain). Its matching antigen is unknown. The CDR3 is made up of 15 amino acids. The germline V gene encodes CDR1 LGHNT and CDR2 FRNRAP. Losses at the gene ends were 1 base for V and 4 bases for J; bases not matched to a gene: 5. This specimen belongs to a study of cytomegalovirus exposure and HLA in healthy donors. Study background: An early data release held some 89 million unique TCRs from HLA-typed donors.

Primers: 60 Vbeta forward and 13 Jbeta reverse. Profiling relied on immunoSEQ multiplex PCR, and the TCRdb table lists in-frame clones only, not all of them. The sample has approximately 150,000 clones; about three quarters are singletons. Study-level results: Researchers reported in a later analysis that common viral pathogens appeared linked to several top clusters. The analysis excluded some indistinguishable V segments, including TRBV6-2 and TRBV6-3.

Material for sequencing was PBMCs. The V call is TRBV12-5, the J call TRBJ1-1; 8 bases are shared with TRBD1. The source is a man aged 30 to 45 in good health and CMV-seropositive. CDR3 region: CASGLGQGAVTEAFF. The DNA of the CDR3 is TGTGCTAGTGGTTTGGGGCAGGGGGCAGTCACTGAAGCTTTCTTT.